The T cell receptor beta chain described here comes from a study of multiple sclerosis patients with progressive multifocal leukoencephalopathy. Study-level points and caveats: Lower normalized Shannon entropy suggested reduced TRB diversity in most PML patients.

Assay used: immunoSEQ multiplex PCR; TCRdb lists only in-frame clones, some missing. In the table there are tens of thousands of clones, about 90% of which are singletons. Time point described: more than five months of natalizumab therapy. The CDR3 loop spans 14 amino acids. Germline V gene sequence: CDR1 SNHLY, CDR2 FYNNEI. Trimming removed 3 bases at V and 0 bases at J, with 8 bases between. With regard to this clone: Its antigen remains unknown.

Specimen: PBMCs, collected from a patient treated with natalizumab. The source of this sequence is a human donor with multiple sclerosis. This chain connects TRBV2 to TRBJ1-2; D remains ambiguous. As DNA, the CDR3 is TGTGCCAGCAGTGAGTTCGGTTCTAACTATGGCTACACCTTC. This translates into CASSEFGSNYGYTF.